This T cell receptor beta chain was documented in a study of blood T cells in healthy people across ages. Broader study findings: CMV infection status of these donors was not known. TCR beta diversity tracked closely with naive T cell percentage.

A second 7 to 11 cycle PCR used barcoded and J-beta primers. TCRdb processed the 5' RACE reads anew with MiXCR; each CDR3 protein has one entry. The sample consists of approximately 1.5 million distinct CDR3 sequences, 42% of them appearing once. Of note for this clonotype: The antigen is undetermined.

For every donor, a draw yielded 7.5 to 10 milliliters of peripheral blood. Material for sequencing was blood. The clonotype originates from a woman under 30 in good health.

The CDR3 spells CSARPYQRQVEGYTF. Here the CDR3 DNA reads TGCAGTGCTAGACCTTACCAAAGACAGGTCGAAGGCTACACCTTC. The chain carries TRBV20-1 and TRBJ1-2, with D perhaps TRBD1 (6 bases). CDR3 length: 15 residues. The V and J ends lost 2 bases and 8 bases respectively, with 21 bases between them. CDR1 DFQATT and CDR2 SNEGSKA come from the germline V gene (reference sequence).